The 17 T cell receptor beta chains below were found in one sample sequenced in a study of CD8+CD57+ T cells in acquired aplastic anemia. Patients who underwent sequencing had shown CD8+CD57+ cell expansion by flow cytometry. Researchers used genomic DNA as the template to profile TCR beta VDJ and CDR3. TCRdb re-called the reads with MiXCR, one entry per CDR3 protein. The sample comprises approximately 220,000 distinct CDR3 sequences, approximately 51% of which are singletons, and nearly 20% rests with the top ten. Sequenced: sorted CD4+, CD8+, or CD8+CD57+ T cells (not recorded which) from PBMCs. All receptors come from a human donor with aplastic anemia.

The V gene is TRBV10-2, the J gene TRBJ1-2; no clear D. Deletions cut 2 bases from V and 12 bases from J, with 10 bases between. CDR1 is WSHSY and CDR2 is SAAADI in the germline V gene. The CDR3 totals 11 residues. The CDR3 DNA is TGCGCCAGCAGTGAGAAGGGTGGAAACACCTTC. It encodes CASSEKGGNTF.

This CDR3 is CSARDKEATGSQPQHF. The DNA for the CDR3 is TGCAGTGCTAGGGATAAGGAGGCGACAGGGAGCCAGCCCCAGCATTTT. The rearrangement links TRBV20-1 to TRBJ1-5; 7 bases are shared with TRBD1. J lost 7 bases, V lost 3 bases, and 15 bases had no gene match. The CDR3 loop spans 16 amino acids. Germline assignment: CDR1 DFQATT and CDR2 SNEGSKA (reference sequence).

In the case of this clonotype: This may be a read error, as it is one base from a much larger clone. The final CDR3 position lacks the conserved phenylalanine or tryptophan, pointing to a likely read error. The V call is TRBV5-1, the J call TRBJ1-2, with D maybe TRBD1 (5 bases). The CDR3 covers 16 residues. Germline CDR1 SGHRS, CDR2 YFSETQ. Trimming pared 0 bases from V and 4 bases from J, leaving 16 bases between. As DNA, the CDR3 is TGCGCCAGCAGCTTGGCCGAACAGGAGGGTTCCTATGGCTACACCATC. Translation gives CASSLAEQEGSYGYTI.

The chain employs TRBV24-1 and TRBJ2-3; no reliable D call. The V end lost 3 bases, the J end lost 3 bases, and 6 bases lay between the germline ends. CDR3 length: 13 amino acids. The V gene's germline CDR1 is KGHDR and CDR2 SFDVKD. The CDR3 loop is CATSDAATDTQYF. The CDR3 coding sequence is TGTGCCACCAGTGATGCAGCGACAGATACGCAGTATTTT.

This clonotype was seen only a few times. The CDR3 spells CASSSNPGQPQHF. CDR3 sequence (DNA): TGTGCCAGTAGTAGCAATCCGGGACAGCCCCAGCATTTT. The chain uses TRBV19 and TRBJ1-5; D not resolved. Trimming pared 4 bases from V and 7 bases from J, leaving 11 bases between. Looked up from germline, CDR1 is LNHDA and CDR2 is SQIVND (reference sequence). The CDR3 runs 13 residues.

This chain uses TRBV6-1 with TRBJ1-5, with D uncertain. V lost 2 bases and J 0 bases, leaving 5 bases between the germline ends. Germline V gives CDR1 MNHNS, CDR2 SASEGT. The CDR3 is 14 amino acids. DNA for the CDR3: TGTGCCAGCAGTGAATTACATAGCAATCAGCCCCAGCATTTT. Amino acid sequence: CASSELHSNQPQHF.

This clonotype was counted many times. The rearrangement uses TRBV7-2 and TRBJ1-6, with 8 nucleotides matching TRBD1. Germline CDR1 and CDR2: SGHTA and FQGNSA. Trimming removed 2 bases from V and 4 bases from J; junction bases left unmatched: 4. CDR3 length: 16 amino acids. CDR3 bases: TGTGCCAGCAGCTTATCAGGGGGCGGTTATAATTCACCCCTCCACTTT. Its translation is CASSLSGGGYNSPLHF.

This clonotype was observed many times. This sequence joins TRBV20-1 and TRBJ2-7; 8 bases line up with TRBD2. The V segment lost 4 bases and the J segment 2 bases; nucleotides outside the gene matches: 4. The CDR3 sequence is 13 residues long. Germline values: CDR1 DFQATT, CDR2 SNEGSKA (reference sequence). In DNA form, the CDR3 reads TGCAGTGCTACCGGGACTAGGCCCTACGAGCAGTACTTC. This sequence encodes CSATGTRPYEQYF.

V gene TRBV7-2 combines with J gene TRBJ2-3; tentatively, D is TRBD2 (7 bases). CDR3 size: 15 residues. Deletions cut 3 bases from V and 4 bases from J, with 14 bases between. CDR1 and CDR2 (germline): SGHTA, FQGNSA. CDR3 sequence reads: CASSFRGGGADTQYF. DNA for the CDR3: TGTGCCAGCAGCTTCCGGGGCGGGGGCGCAGATACGCAGTATTTT.

This clonotype was seen a single time. The genes are TRBV7-2 and TRBJ2-3, with 16 bases identical to TRBD2. The CDR3 loop spans 17 amino acids. After removal of 1 base from V and 4 bases from J, the junction contained 2 bases not matched to a gene. Germline CDR1 and CDR2: SGHTA and FQGNSA. The CDR3 is CASSLGGLAGGSDTQYF. As DNA, the CDR3 is TGTGCCAGCAGCTTAGGGGGACTAGCGGGAGGGTCAGATACGCAGTATTTT.

A single count supports this clonotype. The CDR3 is CASNRVATGYEQYF. The CDR3 region has the DNA TGTGCCAGCAACCGAGTTGCGACAGGGTACGAGCAGTACTTC. The J gene is TRBJ2-7, the V gene TRBV2; 7 bases match TRBD1. V lost 7 bases and J lost 4; bases outside the gene matches: 10. Germline V gene lookup returns CDR1 SNHLY and CDR2 FYNNEI. The CDR3 sequence is 14 residues long.

The chain couples TRBV15 to TRBJ2-5; D is possibly TRBD1 (6 bases). This CDR3 is built from 13 residues. Germline assignment: CDR1 LNHNV and CDR2 YYDKDF (reference sequence). The V and J ends lost 10 bases and 0 bases respectively, with 12 bases between them. The CDR3 sequence: CASLGQNQETQYF. CDR3 nucleotides: TGTGCCAGCCTGGGACAAAACCAAGAGACCCAGTACTTC.

This clonotype came up many times. The rearrangement uses TRBV9 and TRBJ1-3, with TRBD1 matching 7 bases. CDR3 length: 18 residues. In germline, CDR1 is SGDLS, CDR2 YYNGEE. J was trimmed by 0 bases and V by 3 bases; bases with no gene match: 12. The CDR3 coding sequence is TGTGCCAGCAGCGCCCGAGGACAGGCCACTATCTCTGGAAACACCATATATTTT. Amino acid sequence: CASSARGQATISGNTIYF. The variable domain in full, completed from reference TRBV9 and TRBJ1-3, reads DSGVTQTPKHLITATGQRVTLRCSPRSGDLSVYWYQQSLDQGLQFLIQYYNGEERAKGNILERFSAQQFPDLHSELNLSSLELGDSALYFCASSARGQATISGNTIYFGEGSWLTVV.

V is TRBV20-1 and J is TRBJ1-3; D gene unclear. V shed 3 bases and J shed 0 bases, with 15 bases lying between them. Germline V gives CDR1 DFQATT, CDR2 SNEGSKA (reference sequence). This CDR3 has 16 amino acids. CDR3 in amino acids: CSASRLAISSGNTIYF. In DNA, the CDR3 is TGCAGTGCTAGTCGTTTGGCCATAAGCTCTGGAAACACCATATATTTT.

This clonotype was recorded at least ten times. The V call is TRBV20-1, the J call TRBJ2-7, with D uncertain. The germline V gene has CDR1 DFQATT and CDR2 SNEGSKA (reference sequence). The CDR3 has 12 residues. Trimming stripped 7 bases from V and 6 bases from J, with 16 bases between. CDR3 sequence reads: CSVLRASSEQYF. In nucleotides, the CDR3 is TGCAGTGTACTCCGGGCCTCGAGCGAGCAGTACTTC.

This clonotype was seen repeatedly, ten times or more. The chain joins TRBV6-6 to TRBJ1-1, with D hard to call. The CDR3 consists of 13 residues. V lost 8 bases and J lost 1, with 11 bases in between. Germline V gene lookup returns CDR1 MNHNY and CDR2 SVGAGI (reference sequence). CDR3: CASPWPGNTEAFF. The CDR3 region has the DNA TGTGCCAGCCCTTGGCCGGGGAACACTGAAGCTTTCTTT.

The chain combines TRBV20-1 with TRBJ2-7; TRBD1 matches 9 bases. V trimming: 0 bases; J trimming: 6 bases; junction bases outside the gene matches: 9. CDR3 length: 15 amino acids. The germline V gene encodes CDR1 DFQATT and CDR2 SNEGSKA (reference sequence). CDR3 region: CSARDGRQGGVEQYF. The CDR3 DNA sequence: TGCAGTGCTAGAGATGGGCGACAGGGGGGCGTCGAGCAGTACTTC.